This TCR beta chain was retrieved from a study of shared clonotypes between healthy human individuals. Study-wide points: When naive CD4 clonotypes were compared across a handful of donors, approximately 5% were shared. Naive subsets generally exceeded memory subsets in estimated richness.

Germline V gene sequence: CDR1 MNHEY, CDR2 SMNVEV (reference sequence). The CDR3 has 13 residues. Unmatched junction bases numbered 6, after V lost 6 bases and J lost 5 bases. The deep-level immunoSEQ assay was used. Measured with immunoSEQ multiplex PCR; TCRdb has only the in-frame clones, and not every one. The sample carries about 2.1 million clones, about 93% recorded once. Only CD45RO-negative cells positively selected for CCR7 counted as naive CD8 cells, so terminally differentiated effector memory CD45RA+ cells were excluded. This clone was observed once. Its antigen remains unknown. The chain is built from TRBV27 and TRBJ1-1; 7 bases fit TRBD1. This TCR came from a man younger than 30 in good health. Some clones in this sample may be carry-over from other donors' samples. The sequenced material came from naive CD8+ T cells from PBMCs. The CDR3 here is CASRSGGWTEAFF. Here the CDR3 DNA reads TGTGCCAGCAGGTCAGGGGGATGGACTGAAGCTTTCTTT.